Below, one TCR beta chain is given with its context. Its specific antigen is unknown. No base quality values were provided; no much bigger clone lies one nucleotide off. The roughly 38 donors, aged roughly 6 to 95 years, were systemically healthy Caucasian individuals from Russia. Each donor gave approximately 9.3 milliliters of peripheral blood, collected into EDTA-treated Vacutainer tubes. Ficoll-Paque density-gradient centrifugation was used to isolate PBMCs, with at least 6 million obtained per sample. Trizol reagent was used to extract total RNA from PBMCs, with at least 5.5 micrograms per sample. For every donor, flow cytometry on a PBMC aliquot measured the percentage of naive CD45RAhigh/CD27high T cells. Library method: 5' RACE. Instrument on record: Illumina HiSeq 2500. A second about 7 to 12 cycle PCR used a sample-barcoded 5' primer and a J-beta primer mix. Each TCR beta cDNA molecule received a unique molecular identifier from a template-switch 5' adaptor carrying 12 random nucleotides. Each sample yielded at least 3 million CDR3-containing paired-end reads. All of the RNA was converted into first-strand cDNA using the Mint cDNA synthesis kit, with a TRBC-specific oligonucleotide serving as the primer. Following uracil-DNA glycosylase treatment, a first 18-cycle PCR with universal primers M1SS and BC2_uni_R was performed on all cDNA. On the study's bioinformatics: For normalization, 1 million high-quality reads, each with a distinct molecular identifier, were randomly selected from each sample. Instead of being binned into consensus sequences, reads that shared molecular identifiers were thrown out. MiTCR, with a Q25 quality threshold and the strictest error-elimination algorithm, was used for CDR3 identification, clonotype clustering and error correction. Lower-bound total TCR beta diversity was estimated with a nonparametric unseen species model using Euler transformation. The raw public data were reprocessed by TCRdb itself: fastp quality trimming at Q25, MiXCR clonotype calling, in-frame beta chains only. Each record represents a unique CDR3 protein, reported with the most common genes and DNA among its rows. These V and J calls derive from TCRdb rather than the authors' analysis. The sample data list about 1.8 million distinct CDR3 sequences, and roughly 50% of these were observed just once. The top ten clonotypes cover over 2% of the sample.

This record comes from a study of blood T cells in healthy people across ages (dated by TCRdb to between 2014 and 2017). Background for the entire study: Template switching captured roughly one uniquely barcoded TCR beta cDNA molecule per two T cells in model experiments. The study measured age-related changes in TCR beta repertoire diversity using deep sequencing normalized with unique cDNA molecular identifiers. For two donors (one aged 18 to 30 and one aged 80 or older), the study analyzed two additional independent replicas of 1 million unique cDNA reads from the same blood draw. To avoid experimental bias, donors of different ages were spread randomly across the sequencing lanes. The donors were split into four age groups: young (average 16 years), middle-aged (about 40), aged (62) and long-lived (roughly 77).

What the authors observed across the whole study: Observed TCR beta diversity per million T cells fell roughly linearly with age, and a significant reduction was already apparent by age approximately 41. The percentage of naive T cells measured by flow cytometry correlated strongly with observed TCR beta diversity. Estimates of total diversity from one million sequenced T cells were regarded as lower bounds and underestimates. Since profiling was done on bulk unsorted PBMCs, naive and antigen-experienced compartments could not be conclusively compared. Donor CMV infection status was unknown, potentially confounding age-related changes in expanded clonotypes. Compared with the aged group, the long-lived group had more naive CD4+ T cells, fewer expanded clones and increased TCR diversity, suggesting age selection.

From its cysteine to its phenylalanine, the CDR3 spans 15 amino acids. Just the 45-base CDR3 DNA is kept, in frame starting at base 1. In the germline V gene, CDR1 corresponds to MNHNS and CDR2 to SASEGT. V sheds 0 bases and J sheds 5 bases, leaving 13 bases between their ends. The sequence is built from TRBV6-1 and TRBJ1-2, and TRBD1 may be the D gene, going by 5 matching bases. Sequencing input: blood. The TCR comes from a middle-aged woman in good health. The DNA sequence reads TGTGCCAGCAGTGAAGCGGGGTCAGGGTGGTATGGCTACACCTTC. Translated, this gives CASSEAGSGWYGYTF.